The source of this TCR beta chain is a study of blood T cell repertoires in COVID-19. For the study at large: Samples representing acute and convalescent COVID-19 were sourced from the United States, Italy and Spain. The cDNA or gDNA used as material had been derived from T cells, B-cell-depleted T cells, or PBMCs.

With V trimmed by 3 bases and J by 6 bases, 13 bases remained unmatched. Germline lookup yields CDR1 SGHRS and CDR2 YFSETQ. The CDR3 has 16 amino acids. Authors' methods: From reference gene primer amplification, estimates of nucleated cell counts were derived. Sequenced by immunoSEQ multiplex PCR; TCRdb stores in-frame clones only, minus some. The V and J calls and clone size are taken from that table; D and trimming were inferred from the DNA. The sample lists around 43,000 clones; approximately 80% were seen once. The V gene is TRBV5-1, the J gene TRBJ2-7; 9 bases line up with TRBD1. The sequenced sample was peripheral blood. The TCR comes from a human donor in a cohort sampled during active COVID-19. The CDR3 DNA is TGCGCCAGCAGCTCCAGGACAGGGGCTACGGGTCGCGAGCAGTACTTC. It translates to CASSSRTGATGREQYF.